One and the same sample provided the 9 T cell receptor beta chains below, sequenced in a study of T cells in Graves' hyperthyroidism and ophthalmopathy. Amplified TCR beta CDR3 regions came from RNA transcripts. Initially, a first-round RT-PCR of the TCR CDR3 employed the HTBI primer set. TCRdb processed the multiplex PCR reads anew with MiXCR; each CDR3 protein has one entry. The sample lists under 30,000 distinct CDR3 sequences; approximately 54% were seen once. The sequenced material came from blood. The receptors derive from a woman aged 40 to 50 with Graves' hyperthyroidism that later progressed to Graves' ophthalmopathy.

This clonotype was observed at least ten times. The CDR3 DNA reads as TGTGCCAGCAGCCGGACAGGCGCGCAAGAGACCCAGTACTTC. Its protein is CASSRTGAQETQYF. The chain has TRBV6-6 and TRBJ2-5; 7 positions agree with TRBD1. There are 14 residues in the CDR3. Trimming took 6 bases from V and 2 from J; bases not matched to a gene: 6. Germline CDR1 reads MNHNY; CDR2 reads SVGAGI (reference sequence).

This clonotype came up a few times. The gene calls are TRBV20-1 and TRBJ2-5; perhaps D is TRBD1 or TRBD2 (5 bases each). Germline lookup yields CDR1 DFQATT and CDR2 SNEGSKA (reference sequence). Trimming stripped 3 bases from V and 2 bases from J, with 10 bases between. The CDR3 consists of 13 residues. The DNA of the CDR3 is TGCAGTGCTAGGGGACGGGGACAAGAGACCCAGTACTTC. Encoded protein: CSARGRGQETQYF.

CDR3 region: CASSRWGGELFF. For the CDR3, the DNA is TGTGCCAGCAGCAGATGGGGGGGGGAGCTGTTTTTT. This chain joins TRBV5-6 and TRBJ2-2; D possibly uses TRBD1 or TRBD2 (5 bases each). Trimming shortened V by 4 bases and J by 8 bases, and 9 bases separated the two germline ends. The CDR3 consists of 12 residues. The germline V gene encodes CDR1 SGHDT and CDR2 YYEEEE.

V is TRBV2 and J is TRBJ1-1; 7 positions agree with TRBD1. The germline CDR1 and CDR2 sequences are SNHLY and FYNNEI. With V trimmed by 4 bases and J by 4 bases, 9 bases remained unmatched. The length of the CDR3 is 15 residues. This CDR3 is CASSAQDRWGTEAFF. CDR3 sequence (DNA): TGTGCCAGCAGTGCCCAGGACAGGTGGGGCACTGAAGCTTTCTTT.

The chain couples TRBV7-9 to TRBJ2-7; D unclear. Germline V gene data show CDR1 as SEHNR and CDR2 as FQNEAQ (reference sequence). The CDR3 totals 10 residues. V dropped 2 bases and J dropped 7 bases, with 3 bases sitting between them. The CDR3 sequence: CASSLKEQYF. CDR3 nucleotides: TGTGCCAGCAGCTTAAAAGAGCAGTACTTC.

J is TRBJ2-6 and V is TRBV6-6; TRBD1 is a possible D gene (5 bases). Germline CDR1 is MNHNY and CDR2 is SVGAGI (reference sequence). V was pared by 5 bases and J by 4 bases, with 15 bases between. The CDR3 spans 16 residues. CDR3 DNA sequence: TGTGCCAGCAGTGACAGCCAGAACACCGGGGCCAACGTCCTGACTTTC. This encodes CASSDSQNTGANVLTF.

Note on this clonotype: The junction departs from germline at one end; a sequencing error may be responsible. The rearrangement uses TRBV6-5 and TRBJ2-6; perhaps TRBD1 as D (5 bases). CDR1 and CDR2 (germline): MNHEY, SVGAGI. This CDR3 has 9 residues. CDR3 bases: TGTGCCAGCAGTTACTTGGACATTTTC. The encoded protein is CASSYLDIF.

This clonotype is judged medium-sized. V is TRBV2 and J is TRBJ1-3; D possibly corresponds to TRBD1 (5 bases). The CDR3 consists of 14 residues. In germline, CDR1 is SNHLY, CDR2 FYNNEI. V gave up 4 bases and J gave up 2 bases, with 9 bases separating them. The DNA of the CDR3 is TGTGCCAGCAGTGTGGACACCCCTGGAAACACCATATATTTT. Amino acids: CASSVDTPGNTIYF.

The V gene is TRBV10-3, the J gene TRBJ1-6; a weak D match, TRBD1 (6 bases). Trimming shortened V by 7 bases and J by 9 bases, and 19 bases separated the two germline ends. This CDR3 contains 15 residues. In germline, CDR1 is ENHRY, CDR2 SYGVKD. For the CDR3, the DNA is TGTGCCATCAAAAGATCCGGGACAATTGGTTCACCCCTCCACTTT. This codes for CAIKRSGTIGSPLHF.